Here is one T cell receptor (beta chain) with its context. Its target is unknown. With a J-beta primer mix and a sample-barcoded 5' primer, a second PCR ran 7 to 11 cycles. TCRdb analysed the 5' RACE reads with MiXCR anew, one entry per CDR3 protein. This sample has 550,000 to 600,000 distinct CDR3 sequences, with roughly 28% found just once. V lost 4 bases, J lost 3 bases, and 9 bases lay in between. The CDR3 covers 13 residues. Germline CDR1 reads SQVTM; CDR2 reads ANQGSEA. These data come from a study of blood T cells in healthy people across ages. The study, taken as a whole, reports: There was a strong correlation between TCR beta diversity and naive T cell percentage. Whereas aged donors had fewer naive CD4+ cells, long-lived donors had more of them and higher diversity.

The rearrangement uses TRBV29-1 and TRBJ1-4; D is unresolved. The sequence came from a woman in her 70s in good health. The specimen was blood. The CDR3 nucleotides read TGCAGCGTTGGGTGGGGATCTAATGAAAAACTGTTTTTT. This encodes CSVGWGSNEKLFF.